What follows are 7 T cell receptor beta chains derived from one specimen sequenced in a study of CD8 T cells in ankylosing spondylitis. TCRdb reanalysed the 5' RACE reads using MiXCR and keeps one entry per CDR3 protein. The sample gives 160,000 or so distinct CDR3 sequences, 9.8% of which show up once; roughly 16% is in the top ten. The source material was blood, either unsorted or a sorted T cell fraction (not recorded which). The receptors were gathered from a female donor with ankylosing spondylitis or in good health (not recorded which).

The chain links TRBV20-1 to TRBJ2-2; D unresolved. V was cut by 5 bases and J by 6 bases, with 7 bases left in between. CDR3 size: 11 residues. Germline V gene sequence: CDR1 DFQATT, CDR2 SNEGSKA (reference sequence). For the CDR3, the DNA is TGCAGTGCTCAGTGGTCCGGGGAGCTGTTTTTT. This codes for CSAQWSGELFF.

The chain joins TRBV27 to TRBJ2-1; tentatively, D is TRBD1 (6 bases). Germline V gene lookup returns CDR1 MNHEY and CDR2 SMNVEV (reference sequence). The CDR3 consists of 15 residues. Trimming removed 1 base at V and 5 bases at J, with 12 bases between. The CDR3 DNA is TGTGCCAGCAGTTTATGGAACAGGGCAAACAATGAGCAGTTCTTC. Its protein is CASSLWNRANNEQFF.

This clonotype appeared a few times. This chain connects TRBV18 to TRBJ2-7, with 8 bases aligning to TRBD2. Germline CDR1 and CDR2: KGHSH and LQKENI. The junction had 9 bases not matched to a gene; V was cut back by 6 bases and J by 2 bases. The CDR3 extends over 15 amino acids. CDR3 nucleotides: TGTGCCAGCTCTCTCAGCGGGAGCCTCACCTACGAGCAGTACTTC. Translation gives CASSLSGSLTYEQYF.

This clonotype was observed at least ten times. This chain connects TRBV12-3 or TRBV12-4 to TRBJ1-1; a possible D gene is TRBD1 (6 bases). This CDR3 has 13 amino acids. Trimming stripped 6 bases from V and 3 bases from J, with 11 bases between. CDR3 region: CASSLGGDTEAFF. The CDR3 DNA follows: TGTGCCAGCAGCCTAGGGGGGGACACTGAAGCTTTCTTT.

The sample holds many counts of this clonotype. The chain employs TRBV5-6 and TRBJ2-1; 10 nucleotides align to TRBD2. With 1 base clipped from V and 10 bases from J, the junction kept 14 bases outside the gene matches. CDR1 and CDR2 (germline): SGHDT, YYEEEE. This CDR3 spans 17 amino acids. CDR3 sequence (DNA): TGTGCCAGCAGCTTGTCCCCGGGACTAGCGAGCCTAGCGGAGCAGTTCTTC. The encoded protein is CASSLSPGLASLAEQFF.

This clonotype came up a few times. The V and J genes are TRBV20-1 and TRBJ2-1; 11 bases line up with TRBD2. Germline-derived CDR1 and CDR2 are DFQATT and SNEGSKA (reference sequence). V gave up 3 bases and J gave up 0 bases; unmatched junction bases: 4. The CDR3 covers 16 residues. CDR3 DNA: TGCAGTGCTAGTAATAGCGGGAGGGCCTCCTACAATGAGCAGTTCTTC. This gives the protein CSASNSGRASYNEQFF.

This clonotype occurred many times. V usage is TRBV13 and J usage is TRBJ2-7; 14 nucleotides agree with TRBD2. With V trimmed by 4 bases and J by 5 bases, 1 base remained unmatched. The CDR3 runs to 14 residues. From germline, CDR1 is PRHDT and CDR2 FYEKMQ (reference sequence). CDR3 sequence: CASSSGLAGDEQYF. The DNA of the CDR3 is TGTGCCAGCAGCTCGGGACTAGCGGGAGACGAGCAGTACTTC.